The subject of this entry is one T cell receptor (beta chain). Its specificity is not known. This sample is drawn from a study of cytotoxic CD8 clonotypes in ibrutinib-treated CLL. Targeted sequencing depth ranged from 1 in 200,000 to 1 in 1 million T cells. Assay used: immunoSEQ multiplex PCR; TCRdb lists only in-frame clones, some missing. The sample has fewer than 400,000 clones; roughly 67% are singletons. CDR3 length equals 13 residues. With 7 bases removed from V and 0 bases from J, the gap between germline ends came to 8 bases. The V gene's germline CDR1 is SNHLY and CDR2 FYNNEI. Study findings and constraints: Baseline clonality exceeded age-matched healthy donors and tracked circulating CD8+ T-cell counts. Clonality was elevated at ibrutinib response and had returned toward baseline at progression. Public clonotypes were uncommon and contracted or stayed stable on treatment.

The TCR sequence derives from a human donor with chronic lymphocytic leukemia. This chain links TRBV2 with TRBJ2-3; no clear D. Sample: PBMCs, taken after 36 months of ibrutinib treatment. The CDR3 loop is CASTAFSTDTQYF. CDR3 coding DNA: TGTGCCAGCACCGCGTTTAGCACAGATACGCAGTATTTT. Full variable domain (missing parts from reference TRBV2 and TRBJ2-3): EPEVTQTPSHQVTQMGQEVILRCVPISNHLYFYWYRQILGQKVEFLVSFYNNEISEKSEIFDDQFSVERPDGSNFTLKIRSTKLEDSAMYFCASTAFSTDTQYFGPGTRLTVL.